This TCR beta chain was obtained from a study of blood T cell repertoires in COVID-19. Overall study context: Material from acute and convalescent COVID-19 was sourced from the United States, Italy and Spain. T cells, B-cell-depleted T cells, or PBMCs supplied cDNA or gDNA.

This clone was recorded once. The protocol was immunoSEQ multiplex PCR, while the TCRdb copy is restricted to in-frame clones and leaves out a portion. Of some 21,000 clones listed, roughly 85% are singletons. This TCR derives from a woman older than 75 with active or convalescent COVID-19. Sequencing was done on a sample of peripheral blood.

The CDR3 DNA reads TGTGCCAGCAGCCCGGGGTCACTCGGGGCCTACGAGCAGTACTTC. Its protein is CASSPGSLGAYEQYF. The rearrangement uses TRBV14 and TRBJ2-7; the D gene is possibly TRBD2 (5 bases). CDR1 and CDR2 from the germline V gene are SGHDN and FVKESK. Deletions cut 4 bases from V and 2 bases from J, with 15 bases between. The CDR3 length is 15 residues.